This section outlines one T cell receptor beta chain sequence together with its context. Its antigen remains unknown. This record belongs to a study of T cell responses to AZD1222 COVID-19 vaccine. Findings of the study overall: Spike was spanned by vaccine-associated CD4 TCRs, with dominance at 160-218 and 743-854. After the peak T cell response, and only then, were repertoires sampled.

Data came from immunoSEQ multiplex PCR; TCRdb stores just in-frame clones and leaves some out. The sample has about 160,000 clones; more than 85% are singletons. The CDR3 covers 11 residues. Losses at the gene ends were 4 bases for V and 15 bases for J; bases not matched to a gene: 5. The V gene's germline CDR1 is SNHLY and CDR2 FYNNEI. The genes are TRBV2 and TRBJ1-4; 7 positions agree with TRBD1. Sequenced here: peripheral blood, sampled on day 0 of AZD1222 vaccination. This clonotype was sampled from an adult in good health. CDR3 sequence reads: CASSGEGTVFF. The CDR3 nucleotides read TGTGCCAGCAGTGGGGAAGGGACAGTGTTTTTT. Full variable domain (outside the CDR3, taken from reference TRBV2 and TRBJ1-4): EPEVTQTPSHQVTQMGQEVILRCVPISNHLYFYWYRQILGQKVEFLVSFYNNEISEKSEIFDDQFSVERPDGSNFTLKIRSTKLEDSAMYFCASSGEGTVFFGSGTQLSVL.